This paragraph covers one T cell receptor (beta chain) sequence. The sample belongs to a study of blood T cell repertoires in COVID-19. Participants came from about two dozen US areas, aged about 18 to 100 years. Participant-given clinical history determined each cohort assignment. Only in-frame clones appear in the TCRdb table, and some are missing; sequencing was by immunoSEQ multiplex PCR. Found here are approximately 470,000 clones, roughly 87% of them singletons; the top ten hold about 0.75%. The V gene end was trimmed by 2 bases and the J gene end by 1 base; junction bases not matched to a gene: 5. This CDR3 has 16 amino acids. Per germline, CDR1 SGHTA and CDR2 FQGTGA.

The clonotype was recovered from a woman between 18 and 29 years old who had recovered from COVID-19. The material sequenced was PBMCs or T cells enriched from blood (not recorded which). The genes are TRBV7-3 and TRBJ1-1; 9 nucleotides align to TRBD1. The CDR3: CASSLLGTGSNTEAFF. The CDR3 bases are TGTGCCAGCAGCTTATTGGGGACAGGGTCGAACACTGAAGCTTTCTTT.